A few counts support the clone carrying this T cell receptor beta chain. Its target is not known. The sample is drawn from a study of T cells in Graves' hyperthyroidism and ophthalmopathy. Study-level background: Peripheral blood was secured at the point of initial diagnosis, before any treatment. General observations from the study: Appearing also in blood were most of the thyroid clonotypes expanded above 0.001. A model of 13 V-J features distinguished ophthalmopathy from stable hyperthyroidism.

RNA transcripts were the template for amplifying TCR beta CDR3 regions. HTBI primers were the set used in a first-round RT-PCR of the TCR CDR3. TCRdb recomputed calls from the multiplex PCR reads with MiXCR, one row per CDR3 protein. The sample includes around 400,000 distinct CDR3 sequences, around 25% of them seen just once. Germline CDR1 reads DFQATT; CDR2 reads SNEGSKA (reference sequence). This CDR3 spans 18 amino acids. Between the trimmed V and J ends, which lost 1 base and 0 bases, there was a span of 16 bases. The clonotype originates from a man aged 50 or older with Graves' hyperthyroidism. Sequenced material: blood. J is TRBJ2-6 and V is TRBV20-1, with D maybe TRBD2 (5 bases). Here the CDR3 reads CSARVASGSPSGANVLTF. In DNA, the CDR3 is TGCAGTGCTAGAGTCGCGAGCGGCTCGCCCTCTGGGGCCAACGTCCTGACTTTC.